This T cell receptor (beta chain) stems from a study of Ad26.COV2.S vaccination and SARS-CoV-2 variants. Overall study: Administration of Ad26.COV2.S was intramuscular, either once or twice 56 days apart. General observations from the study: Possibly, TCR breadth and depth analyses underestimated total T cell responses.

The method was immunoSEQ multiplex PCR; TCRdb's version includes in-frame clones alone and lacks a portion of them. The sample records more than 300,000 clones, about 86% being singletons. The sample's treatment: 15 to 20 received Ad26.COV2.S at low or high dose, single or two shots; 5 received placebo; per-sample allocation not given. Repertoires come from day 63 after the first vaccine or placebo injection. The donor's status was that of an adult aged 18-55 years in Boston. The shot given was an Ad26 vector that makes Wuhan-strain SARS-CoV-2 spike. In the case of this clone: Antigen specificity is unknown.

The CDR3 consists of 15 residues. The ends were cut back, 7 bases at V and 2 bases at J, with 17 bases in the middle. The germline V gene encodes CDR1 MNHEY and CDR2 SVGAGI. The sequencing here drew on peripheral blood, taken in a trial of Ad26.COV2.S vaccine versus placebo. This clonotype was obtained from a person between 18 and 65 years old who received the Ad26.COV2.S COVID-19 vaccine or a placebo. V usage is TRBV6-5 and J usage is TRBJ1-2; perhaps TRBD1 as D (6 bases). CDR3 sequence: CASTPRGRGNYGYTF. CDR3 in DNA: TGTGCCAGCACCCCCAGGGGAAGGGGAAACTATGGCTACACCTTC.